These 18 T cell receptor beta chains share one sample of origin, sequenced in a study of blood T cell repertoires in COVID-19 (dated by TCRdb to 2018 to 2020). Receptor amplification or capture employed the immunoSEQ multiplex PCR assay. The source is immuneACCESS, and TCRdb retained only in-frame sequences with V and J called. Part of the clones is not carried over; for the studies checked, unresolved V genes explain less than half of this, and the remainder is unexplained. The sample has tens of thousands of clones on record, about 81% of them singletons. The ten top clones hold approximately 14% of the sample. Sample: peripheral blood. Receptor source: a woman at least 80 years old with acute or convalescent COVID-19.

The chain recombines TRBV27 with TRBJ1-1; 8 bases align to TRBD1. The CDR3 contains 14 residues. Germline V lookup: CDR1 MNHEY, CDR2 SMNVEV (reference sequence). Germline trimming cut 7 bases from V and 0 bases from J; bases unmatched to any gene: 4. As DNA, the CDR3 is TGTGCCAGCAACCGGGACAGGATGAACACTGAAGCTTTCTTT. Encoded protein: CASNRDRMNTEAFF.

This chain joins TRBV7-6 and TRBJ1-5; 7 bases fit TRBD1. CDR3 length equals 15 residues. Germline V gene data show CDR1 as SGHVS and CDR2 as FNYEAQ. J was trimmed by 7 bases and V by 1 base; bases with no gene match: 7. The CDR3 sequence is CASSLVGGALQPQHF. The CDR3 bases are TGTGCCAGCAGCTTAGTAGGGGGCGCGTTGCAGCCCCAGCATTTT.

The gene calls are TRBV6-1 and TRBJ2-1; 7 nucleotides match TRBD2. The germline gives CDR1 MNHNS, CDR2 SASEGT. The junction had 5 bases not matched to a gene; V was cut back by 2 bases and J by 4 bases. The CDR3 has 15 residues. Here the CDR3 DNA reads TGTGCCAGCAGTGAATGGGGGAGGGGATACAATGAGCAGTTCTTC. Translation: CASSEWGRGYNEQFF.

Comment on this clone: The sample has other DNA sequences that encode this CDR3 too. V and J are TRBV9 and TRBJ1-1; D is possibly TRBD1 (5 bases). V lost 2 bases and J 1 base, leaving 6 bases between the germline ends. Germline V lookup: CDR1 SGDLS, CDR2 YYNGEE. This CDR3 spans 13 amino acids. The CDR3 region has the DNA TGTGCCAGCAGCGTTACAGGGAACACTGAAGCTTTCTTT. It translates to CASSVTGNTEAFF.

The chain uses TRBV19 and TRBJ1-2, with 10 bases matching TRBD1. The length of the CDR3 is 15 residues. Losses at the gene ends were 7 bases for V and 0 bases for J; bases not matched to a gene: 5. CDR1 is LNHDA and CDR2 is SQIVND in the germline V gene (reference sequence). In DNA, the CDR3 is TGTGCCAGTACCGTGACAGGGGGCCCTAACTATGGCTACACCTTC. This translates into CASTVTGGPNYGYTF.

This CDR3 reads CASSGTGGLNTEAFF. CDR3 coding DNA: TGTGCCAGCAGTGGAACAGGGGGGTTGAACACTGAAGCTTTCTTT. The chain joins TRBV2 to TRBJ1-1; 8 nucleotides line up with TRBD1. This CDR3 is built from 15 residues. Germline values: CDR1 SNHLY, CDR2 FYNNEI. J was trimmed by 0 bases and V by 4 bases; bases with no gene match: 4.

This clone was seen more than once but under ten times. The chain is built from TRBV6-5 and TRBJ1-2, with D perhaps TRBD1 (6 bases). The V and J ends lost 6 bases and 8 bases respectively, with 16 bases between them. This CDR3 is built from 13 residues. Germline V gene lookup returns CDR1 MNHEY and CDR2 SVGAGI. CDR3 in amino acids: CASSSQTGEGYTF. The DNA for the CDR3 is TGTGCCAGCAGCTCCCAGACAGGAGAAGGCTACACCTTC.

The CDR3 sequence: CASSHLPGQGSSGANVLTF. CDR3 nucleotide sequence: TGTGCCAGCTCACATCTTCCGGGACAGGGTTCCTCTGGGGCCAACGTCCTGACTTTC. The rearrangement links TRBV18 to TRBJ2-6, with 9 positions matching TRBD1. This CDR3 region has 19 residues. With V trimmed by 4 bases and J by 0 bases, 10 bases remained unmatched. Germline values: CDR1 KGHSH, CDR2 LQKENI. Full variable domain (remainder filled in from reference TRBV18 and TRBJ2-6): NAGVMQNPRHLVRRRGQEARLRCSPMKGHSHVYWYRQLPEEGLKFMVYLQKENIIDESGMPKERFSAEFPKEGPSILRIQQVVRGDSAAYFCASSHLPGQGSSGANVLTFGAGSRLTVL.

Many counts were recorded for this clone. CDR3 loop: CSGSAGGYGYTF. As DNA, the CDR3 is TGCAGTGGTAGTGCAGGGGGCTATGGCTACACCTTC. The genes are TRBV20-1 and TRBJ1-2; 7 bases align to TRBD1. Germline V gene data show CDR1 as DFQATT and CDR2 as SNEGSKA (reference sequence). J was trimmed by 4 bases and V by 7 bases; bases with no gene match: 6. The CDR3 runs 12 residues.

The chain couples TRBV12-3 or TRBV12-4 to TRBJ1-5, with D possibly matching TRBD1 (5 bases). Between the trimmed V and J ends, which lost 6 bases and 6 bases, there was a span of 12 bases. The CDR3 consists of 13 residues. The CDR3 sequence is CASSGHGGQPQHF. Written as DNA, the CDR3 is TGTGCCAGCAGCGGACACGGGGGTCAGCCCCAGCATTTT.

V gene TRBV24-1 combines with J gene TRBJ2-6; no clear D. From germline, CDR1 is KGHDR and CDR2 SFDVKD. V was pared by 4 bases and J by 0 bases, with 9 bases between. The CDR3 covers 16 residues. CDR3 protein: CATSDPGSSGANVLTF. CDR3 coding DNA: TGTGCCACCAGTGACCCCGGTAGCTCTGGGGCCAACGTCCTGACTTTC.

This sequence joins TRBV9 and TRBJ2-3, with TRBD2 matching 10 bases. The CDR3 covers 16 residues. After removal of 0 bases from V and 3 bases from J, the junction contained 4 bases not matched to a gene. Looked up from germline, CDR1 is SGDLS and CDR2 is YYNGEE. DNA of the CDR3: TGTGCCAGCAGCGTAGAACGAGCGGGAGGGACAGATACGCAGTATTTT. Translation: CASSVERAGGTDTQYF.

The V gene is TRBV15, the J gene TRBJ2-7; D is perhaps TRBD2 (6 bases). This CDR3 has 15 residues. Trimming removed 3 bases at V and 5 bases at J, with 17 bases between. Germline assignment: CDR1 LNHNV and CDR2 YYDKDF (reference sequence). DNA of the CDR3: TGTGCCACCAGCAGTGGAGGGGCCTACTTTGACGAGCAGTACTTC. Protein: CATSSGGAYFDEQYF. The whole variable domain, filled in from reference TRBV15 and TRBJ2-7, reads DAMVIQNPRYQVTQFGKPVTLSCSQTLNHNVMYWYQQKSSQAPKLLFHYYDKDFNNEADTPDNFQSRRPNTSFCFLDIRSPGLGDTAMYLCATSSGGAYFDEQYFGPGTRLTVT.

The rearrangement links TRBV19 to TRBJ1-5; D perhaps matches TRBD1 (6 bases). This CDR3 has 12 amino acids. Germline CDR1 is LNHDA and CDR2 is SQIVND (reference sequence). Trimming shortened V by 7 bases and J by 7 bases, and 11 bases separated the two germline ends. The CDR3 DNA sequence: TGTGCCAGTAAAGGGGGGGGCCAGCCCCAGCATTTT. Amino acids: CASKGGGQPQHF.

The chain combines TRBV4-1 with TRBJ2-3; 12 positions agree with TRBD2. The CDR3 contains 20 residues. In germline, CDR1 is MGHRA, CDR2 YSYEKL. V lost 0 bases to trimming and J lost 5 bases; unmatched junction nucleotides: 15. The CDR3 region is CASSQDVPPGASGRGDTQYF. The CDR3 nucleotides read TGCGCCAGCAGCCAAGACGTTCCACCAGGTGCTAGCGGGAGGGGAGATACGCAGTATTTT.

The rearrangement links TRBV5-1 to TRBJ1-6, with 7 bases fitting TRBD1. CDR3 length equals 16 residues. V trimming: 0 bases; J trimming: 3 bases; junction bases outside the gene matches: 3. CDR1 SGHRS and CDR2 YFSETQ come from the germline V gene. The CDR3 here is CASSLVAGGYNSPLHF. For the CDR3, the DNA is TGCGCCAGCAGCTTGGTGGCAGGGGGCTATAATTCACCCCTCCACTTT.

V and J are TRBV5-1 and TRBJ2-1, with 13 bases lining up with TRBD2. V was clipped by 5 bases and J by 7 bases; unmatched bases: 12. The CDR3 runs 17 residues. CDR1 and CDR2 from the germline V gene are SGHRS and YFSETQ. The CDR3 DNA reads TGCGCCAGCAGTGAACTAGCGGGAGGGGGATCTGGGAATGAGCAGTTCTTC. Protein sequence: CASSELAGGGSGNEQFF.

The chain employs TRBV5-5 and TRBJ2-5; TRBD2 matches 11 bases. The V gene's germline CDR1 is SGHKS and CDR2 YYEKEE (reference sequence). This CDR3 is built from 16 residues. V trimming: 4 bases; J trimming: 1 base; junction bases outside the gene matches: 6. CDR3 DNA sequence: TGTGCCAGCAGCGTGGCCGGGACTAGCGGCCAAGAGACCCAGTACTTC. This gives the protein CASSVAGTSGQETQYF.